This T cell receptor (beta chain) stems from a study of neurological immune-mediated disorders. Broader study findings: The highest TCR clonal expansion occurred in HTLV-1-associated myelopathy; multiple sclerosis fell below healthy controls.

V dropped 0 bases and J dropped 7 bases, with 16 bases sitting between them. Germline V CDR1 and CDR2: DFQATT, SNEGSKA (reference sequence). The CDR3 spans 15 residues. Each TCR transcript was tagged with a 10-nucleotide random UMI during 5'RACE. TCRdb used MiXCR to reprocess the 5' RACE reads, holding one entry per CDR3 protein. The table has roughly 100,000 distinct CDR3 sequences, under 4.5% seen once; the top ten hold less than 3.5%. This clonotype was picked up many times. Its antigen is unidentified. The rearrangement links TRBV20-1 to TRBJ1-5; D unresolved. The specimen was PBMCs. The sequence derives from a woman aged 45-60 years with multiple sclerosis. The CDR3 DNA sequence: TGCAGTGCTAGAGATCAGTCCGGGGATATCCAGCCCCAGCATTTT. It yields the protein CSARDQSGDIQPQHF.